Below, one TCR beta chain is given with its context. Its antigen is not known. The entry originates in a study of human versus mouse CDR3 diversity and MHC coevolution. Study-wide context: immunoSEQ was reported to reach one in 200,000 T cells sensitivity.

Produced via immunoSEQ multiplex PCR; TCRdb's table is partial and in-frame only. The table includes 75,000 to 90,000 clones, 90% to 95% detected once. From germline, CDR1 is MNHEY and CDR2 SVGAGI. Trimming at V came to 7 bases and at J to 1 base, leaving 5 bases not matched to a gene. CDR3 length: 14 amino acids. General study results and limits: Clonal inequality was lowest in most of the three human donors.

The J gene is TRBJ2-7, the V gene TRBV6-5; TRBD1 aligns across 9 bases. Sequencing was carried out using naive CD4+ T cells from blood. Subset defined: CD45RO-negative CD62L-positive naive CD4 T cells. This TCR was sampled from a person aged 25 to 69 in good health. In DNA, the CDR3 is TGTGCCAGCAAAACGACAGGGGGGTCCTACGAGCAGTACTTC. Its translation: CASKTTGGSYEQYF.